Given below is one T cell receptor beta chain in context. Its antigen remains unidentified. This sample is drawn from a study of T cell repertoires in cytomegalovirus infection. Study background: HLA-B-restricted CMV epitopes that are well studied were used alongside recently identified HLA-C-restricted ones. An indication of both CMV infection and matching HLA type came from public TCR beta signatures. Study-wide results and caveats: CMV-specific HLA-C-restricted TCR beta clonotypes dominated the ex vivo response.

The length of the CDR3 is 19 residues. The germline gives CDR1 LGHNA, CDR2 YNFKEQ. Losses at the gene ends were 4 bases for V and 4 bases for J; bases not matched to a gene: 12. From the reads, TCRdb called clonotypes with MiXCR, one entry per CDR3 protein. The sample carries around 900,000 distinct CDR3 sequences, 25% to 40% recorded once. The TCR sequence derives from a human donor in good health (CMV status not recorded). Some clones in this sample may be carry-over from other donors' samples. The material was cultured CD8+ T cells from PBMCs, obtained from culture after CMV antigen stimulation. The chain is built from TRBV4-2 and TRBJ2-5; 16 bases align to TRBD2. The CDR3 loop is CASSLEPGLAGGPRETQYF. The CDR3 DNA follows: TGTGCCAGCAGCCTGGAACCGGGACTAGCGGGGGGGCCAAGAGAGACCCAGTACTTC.